This T cell receptor (beta chain) was sequenced in a study of tumor-infiltrating lymphocytes in primary liver carcinoma. From unsorted bulk tissue weighing roughly 17-34 mg, DNA and RNA were co-extracted. Starting material of roughly 550 ng total RNA yielded TCR beta cDNA via a constant-region primer. Amplification in three nested multiplex PCR rounds with slightly modified ARM-PCR gave rise to TCR beta libraries. TRBV1-TRBV30 forward primers paired with a C-beta reverse primer were used in the first two PCR rounds, which ran about 11 cycles each. One entry per CDR3 protein results from TCRdb running MiXCR on the multiplex PCR reads. Of roughly 120,000 distinct CDR3 sequences listed, 55% to 65% are singletons. This CDR3 is built from 16 residues. The V and J ends lost 8 bases and 5 bases respectively, with 22 bases between them. Looked up from germline, CDR1 is SGHNT and CDR2 is YENEEA.

Sequencing was carried out using liver tumor tissue from sampling region 1. The subset: tumor region T1, superior pole. The TCR originated in a woman aged 55-70 years with primary liver carcinoma and hepatitis B virus infection. The chain recombines TRBV11-3 with TRBJ2-1, with D unclear. CDR3 sequence reads: CASGKGAGEKDNEQFF. As DNA, the CDR3 is TGTGCCAGCGGGAAAGGCGCAGGCGAAAAGGACAATGAGCAGTTCTTC.